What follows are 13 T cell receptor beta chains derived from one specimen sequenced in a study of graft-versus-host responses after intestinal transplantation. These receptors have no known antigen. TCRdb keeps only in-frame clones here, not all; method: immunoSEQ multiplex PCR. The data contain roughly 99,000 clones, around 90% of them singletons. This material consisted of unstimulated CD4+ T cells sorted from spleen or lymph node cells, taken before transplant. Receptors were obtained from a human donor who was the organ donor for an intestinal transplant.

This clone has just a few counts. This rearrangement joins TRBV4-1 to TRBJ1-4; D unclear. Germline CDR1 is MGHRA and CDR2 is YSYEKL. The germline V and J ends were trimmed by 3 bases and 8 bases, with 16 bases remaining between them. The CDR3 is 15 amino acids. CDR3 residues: CASSHGGPLGEKLFF. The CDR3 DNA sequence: TGCGCCAGCAGCCACGGAGGGCCGCTGGGGGAAAAACTGTTTTTT.

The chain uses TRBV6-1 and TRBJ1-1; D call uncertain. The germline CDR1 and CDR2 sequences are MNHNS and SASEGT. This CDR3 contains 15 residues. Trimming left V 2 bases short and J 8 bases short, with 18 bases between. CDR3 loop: CASSELWLTSSEAFF. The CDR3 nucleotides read TGTGCCAGCAGTGAATTATGGCTGACTAGCTCCGAAGCTTTCTTT.

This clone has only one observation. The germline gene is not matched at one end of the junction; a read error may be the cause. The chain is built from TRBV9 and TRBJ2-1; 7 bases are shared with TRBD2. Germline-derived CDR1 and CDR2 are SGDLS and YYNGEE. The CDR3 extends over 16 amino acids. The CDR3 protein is CASSAISGGRGNGQFF. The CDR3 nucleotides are TGTGCCAGCAGCGCCATCTCGGGCGGGAGAGGCAATGGGCAGTTCTTC.

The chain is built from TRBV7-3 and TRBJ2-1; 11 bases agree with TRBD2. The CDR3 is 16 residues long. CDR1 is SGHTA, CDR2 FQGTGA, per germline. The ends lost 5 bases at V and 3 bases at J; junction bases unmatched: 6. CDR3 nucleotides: TGTGCCAGCAGCCTGAAACTAGCGGGAGTCTACAATGAGCAGTTCTTC. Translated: CASSLKLAGVYNEQFF.

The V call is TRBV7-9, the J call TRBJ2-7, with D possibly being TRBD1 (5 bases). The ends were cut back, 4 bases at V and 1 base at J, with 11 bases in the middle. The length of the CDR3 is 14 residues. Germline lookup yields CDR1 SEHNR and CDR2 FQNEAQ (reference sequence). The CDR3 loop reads CASSSDRQSYEQYF. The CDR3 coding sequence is TGTGCCAGCAGCTCCGACAGACAATCCTACGAGCAGTACTTC.

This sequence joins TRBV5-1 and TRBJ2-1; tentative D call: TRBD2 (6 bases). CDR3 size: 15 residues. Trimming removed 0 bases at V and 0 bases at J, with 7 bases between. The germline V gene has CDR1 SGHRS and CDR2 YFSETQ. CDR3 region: CASSLVGGSYNEQFF. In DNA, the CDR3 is TGCGCCAGCAGCTTGGTCGGGGGCTCCTACAATGAGCAGTTCTTC.

The CDR3 loop is CASSVQTGTNSPLHF. CDR3 DNA sequence: TGTGCCAGCAGTGTACAGACAGGGACTAATTCACCCCTCCACTTT. The gene calls are TRBV27 and TRBJ1-6, with 7 bases identical to TRBD1. CDR1 and CDR2 from the germline V gene are MNHEY and SMNVEV (reference sequence). The CDR3 consists of 15 residues. With V trimmed by 5 bases and J by 6 bases, 7 bases remained unmatched.

CDR3 nucleotide sequence: TGTGCTAGTGGTTTGGGACTGGTCACAGATACGCAGTATTTT. Its translation: CASGLGLVTDTQYF. The V and J genes are TRBV12-5 and TRBJ2-3; D ambiguous. The germline V gene has CDR1 LGHNT and CDR2 FRNRAP. The CDR3 runs to 14 residues. Trimming stripped 1 base from V and 2 bases from J, with 7 bases between.

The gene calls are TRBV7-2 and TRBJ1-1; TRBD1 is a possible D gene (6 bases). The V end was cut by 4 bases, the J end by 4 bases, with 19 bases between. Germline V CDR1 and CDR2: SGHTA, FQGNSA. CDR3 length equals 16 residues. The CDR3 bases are TGTGCCAGCAGCTCTTATGGGGGGGGCGGTGGCACTGAAGCTTTCTTT. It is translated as CASSSYGGGGGTEAFF.

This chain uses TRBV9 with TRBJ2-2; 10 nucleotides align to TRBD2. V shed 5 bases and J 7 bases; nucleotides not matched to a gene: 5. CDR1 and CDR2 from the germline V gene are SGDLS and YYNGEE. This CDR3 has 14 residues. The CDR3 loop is CASSLAGVNGELFF. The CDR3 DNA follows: TGTGCCAGCAGTCTAGCGGGAGTTAACGGGGAGCTGTTTTTT.

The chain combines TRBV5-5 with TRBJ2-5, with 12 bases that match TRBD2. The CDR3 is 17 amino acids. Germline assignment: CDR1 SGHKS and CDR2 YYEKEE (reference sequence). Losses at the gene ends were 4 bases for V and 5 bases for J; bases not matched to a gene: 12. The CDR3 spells CASSLGLAGKGQETQYF. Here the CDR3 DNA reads TGTGCCAGCAGCCTAGGACTAGCGGGGAAGGGCCAGGAGACCCAGTACTTC.

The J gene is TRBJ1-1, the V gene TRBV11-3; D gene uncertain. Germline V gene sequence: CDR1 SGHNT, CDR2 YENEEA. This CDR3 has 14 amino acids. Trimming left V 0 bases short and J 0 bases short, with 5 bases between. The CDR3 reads CASSLEQLNTEAFF. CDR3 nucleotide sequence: TGTGCCAGCAGCTTAGAACAGCTGAACACTGAAGCTTTCTTT.

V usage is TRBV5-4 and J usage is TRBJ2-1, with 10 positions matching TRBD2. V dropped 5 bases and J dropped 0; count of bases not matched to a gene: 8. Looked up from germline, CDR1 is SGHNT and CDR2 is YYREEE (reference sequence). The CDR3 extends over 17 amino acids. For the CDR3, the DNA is TGTGCCAGCAGTCCTACTAGCGGGATAAGCTCCTACAATGAGCAGTTCTTC. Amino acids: CASSPTSGISSYNEQFF. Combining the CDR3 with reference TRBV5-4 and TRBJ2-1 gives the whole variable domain ETGVTQSPTHLIKTRGQQVTLRCSSQSGHNTVSWYQQALGQGPQFIFQYYREEENGRGNFPPRFSGLQFPNYSSELNVNALELDDSALYLCASSPTSGISSYNEQFFGPGTRLTVL.